Only a few counts were recorded for the clone carrying this T cell receptor (beta chain). Its antigen is undetermined. The sample originates from a study of T-cell reconstitution after alpha-beta-depleted transplantation in children. The CDR3 runs to 14 residues. Germline V gene data show CDR1 as SEHNR and CDR2 as FQNEAQ (reference sequence). V lost 5 bases and J lost 5, with 13 bases in between. It was with unique molecular identifiers that the TCRbeta library was prepared. TCRdb processed the PCR reads anew with MiXCR; each CDR3 protein has one entry. This sample yields about 600,000 distinct CDR3 sequences, of which around 23% are seen a single time; 12% to 15% belongs to the top ten. Broader study findings: Day-60 TCRbeta diversity that was high in some patients was derived from surviving recipient T cells and thymic progenitors. Among T cells one year after transplant, newly produced cells accounted for most counts and diversity. Reported findings indicate that, about two months after transplant, alpha-beta T cells came from several hundred expanded clones, which were derived from non-depleted graft cells.

Material: PBMCs, mostly from graft donor cells, obtained 360 days after TCRalphabeta/CD19-depleted stem cell transplant. The TCR originated in a boy under two years old who had a stem cell transplant for acute myeloid leukemia, so the T cells may come from the graft donor. The chain combines TRBV7-9 with TRBJ2-1; possible D gene TRBD1, 6 bases. CDR3 in amino acids: CASSPRTDNNEQFF. CDR3 coding DNA: TGTGCCAGCAGCCCCCGGACAGATAACAATGAGCAGTTCTTC.